A single T cell receptor (beta chain) is shown here with its context. Its antigen is currently unknown. The data originate from a study of a mutant IDH1 vaccine in newly diagnosed glioma. CDR3 size: 10 residues. Looked up from germline, CDR1 is SQVTM and CDR2 is ANQGSEA. Between the trimmed V and J ends, which lost 6 bases and 13 bases, there was a span of 13 bases. Sequencing was performed with immunoSEQ multiplex PCR; in TCRdb, only in-frame clones are kept and a portion is missing. The data contain 45,000 to 55,000 clones, 76% of them singletons. Documented time point: week 35, safety follow-up. Doses of 300 ug of mutant IDH1 20-mer peptide were given with topical imiquimod. All eight of the vaccinations patients received fell in weeks 1, 3, 5, 7, 11, 15, 19 and 23.

This receptor was taken from a man aged 40-49 years with glioma. The source material was PBMCs, sampled from a glioma patient whose treatment included an IDH1 peptide vaccine. The chain carries TRBV29-1 and TRBJ2-1; D is undetermined. The CDR3 loop is CSVLMAQQFF. CDR3 in DNA: TGCAGCGTACTAATGGCACAACAGTTCTTC.